The TCR beta chain described here comes from a study of control samples from healthy donors and cancer patients (dated by TCRdb to 2018 to 2020). From cysteine to phenylalanine, the CDR3 is 14 amino acids long. Only CDR3 DNA is held: 42 bases, read in frame from base 1. Note on this clone: This clone's antigen is unknown. No much larger clonotype is one base removed from it; base qualities were not supplied.

The library was generated by the immunoSEQ multiplex PCR assay. TCRdb retrieved this table from immuneACCESS and kept in-frame rearrangements only. Not all clones are present; in checked studies, unresolved V genes account for under half, and no reason is known for the remainder. The sample table shows about 130,000 clones, and about 93% are seen once. The top ten constitute 2.5% to 3% of the sample. This receptor was obtained from a man in his forties in good health. The sequence is built from TRBV1 and TRBJ1-4. TRBV1 is assigned pseudogene status. Sequencing input: blood. This receptor carries the CDR3 CTSSPAGTAEKLFF. The DNA reads TGCACCAGCAGCCCAGCCGGGACGGCGGAAAAACTGTTTTTT.